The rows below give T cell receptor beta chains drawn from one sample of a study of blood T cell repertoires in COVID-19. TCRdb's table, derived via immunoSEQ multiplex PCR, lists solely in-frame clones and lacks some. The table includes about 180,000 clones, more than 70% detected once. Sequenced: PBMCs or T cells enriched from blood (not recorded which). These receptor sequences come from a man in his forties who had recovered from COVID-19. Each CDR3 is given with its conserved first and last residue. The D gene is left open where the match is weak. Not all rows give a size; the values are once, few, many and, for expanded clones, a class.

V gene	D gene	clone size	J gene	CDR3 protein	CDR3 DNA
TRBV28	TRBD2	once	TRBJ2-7	CASSLERDRSSYEQYF	TGTGCCAGCAGTTTAGAGCGGGACCGAAGCTCCTACGAGCAGTACTTC
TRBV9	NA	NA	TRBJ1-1	CASSSGGSGTEAFF	TGTGCCAGCAGCTCCGGGGGTTCGGGCACTGAAGCTTTCTTT
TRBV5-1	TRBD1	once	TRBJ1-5	CASSQGESQPQHF	TGCGCCAGCAGCCAGGGGGAGAGTCAGCCCCAGCATTTT
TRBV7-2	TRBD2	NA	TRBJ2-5	CASSLGRGLAGGRRETQYF	TGTGCCAGCAGCTTAGGCCGTGGACTAGCGGGGGGGCGAAGAGAGACCCAGTACTTC
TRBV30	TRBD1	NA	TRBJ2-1	CAWGQGRNEQFF	TGTGCCTGGGGACAGGGTCGGAATGAGCAGTTCTTC
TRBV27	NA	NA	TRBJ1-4	CASRTTMNGIGEKLFF	TGTGCCAGCAGAACGACAATGAACGGGATCGGGGAAAAACTGTTTTTT
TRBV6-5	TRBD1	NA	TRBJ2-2	CASSRSTGAGGELFF	TGTGCCAGCAGCCGATCTACAGGGGCTGGCGGGGAGCTGTTTTTT
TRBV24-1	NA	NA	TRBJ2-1	CATSASTTVSYNEQFF	TGTGCCACCAGTGCCTCAACGACAGTAAGTTACAATGAGCAGTTCTTC
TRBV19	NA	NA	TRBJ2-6	CASSAGANVLTF	TGTGCCTCTTCGGCTGGGGCCAACGTCCTGACTTTC
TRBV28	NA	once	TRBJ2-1	CASSFQGGGNYNEQFF	TGTGCCAGCAGTTTTCAAGGGGGAGGGAACTACAATGAGCAGTTCTTC
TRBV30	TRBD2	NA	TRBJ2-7	CAWTRRGGISYEQYF	TGTGCCTGGACGCGGCGCGGGGGGATCTCCTACGAGCAGTACTTC
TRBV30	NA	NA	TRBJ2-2	CAWSLARRGGELFF	TGTGCCTGGAGTCTAGCGCGCCGCGGCGGGGAGCTGTTTTTT
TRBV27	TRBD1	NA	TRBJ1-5	CASTQGGNQPQHF	TGTGCCAGCACCCAGGGGGGCAATCAGCCCCAGCATTTT
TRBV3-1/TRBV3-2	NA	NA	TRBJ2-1	CASSQQGPSYNEQFF	TGTGCCAGCAGCCAACAGGGTCCCTCCTACAATGAGCAGTTCTTC
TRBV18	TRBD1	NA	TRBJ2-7	CASSQDRGVVYEQYF	TGTGCCAGCTCCCAGGACAGGGGAGTTGTCTACGAGCAGTACTTC
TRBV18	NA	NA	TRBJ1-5	CASSPGPAGQPQHF	TGTGCCAGCTCACCCGGCCCCGCGGGTCAGCCCCAGCATTTT
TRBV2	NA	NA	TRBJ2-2	CASSGTSGVAGELFF	TGTGCCAGCAGTGGAACGTCAGGGGTAGCCGGGGAGCTGTTTTTT
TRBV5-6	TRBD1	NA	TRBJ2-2	CASGGQDTGELFF	TGTGCCAGCGGGGGACAGGACACCGGGGAGCTGTTTTTT
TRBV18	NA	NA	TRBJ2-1	CASSPPGNEQFF	TGTGCCAGCTCACCCCCAGGAAATGAGCAGTTCTTC
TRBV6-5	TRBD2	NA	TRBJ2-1	CASSYAGGRDEQFF	TGTGCCAGCAGTTACGCGGGGGGGAGGGATGAGCAGTTCTTC
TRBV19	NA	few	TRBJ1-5	CASSLRSGPQHF	TGTGCCAGTAGTCTCCGGTCTGGGCCCCAGCATTTT
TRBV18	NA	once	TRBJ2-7	CASSREVVGYEQYF	TGTGCCAGCTCACGGGAGGTAGTAGGCTACGAGCAGTACTTC
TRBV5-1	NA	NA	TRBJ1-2	CASSHEGIEGYTF	TGCGCCAGCAGCCACGAGGGAATCGAGGGCTACACCTTC
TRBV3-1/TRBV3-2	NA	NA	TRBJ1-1	CASSQARQAEAFF	TGTGCCAGCAGCCAAGCGAGGCAAGCTGAAGCTTTCTTT
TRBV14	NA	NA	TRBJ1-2	CASSQETRGYGYTF	TGTGCCAGCAGCCAAGAGACCCGGGGCTATGGCTACACCTTC
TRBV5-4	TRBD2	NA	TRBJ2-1	CASSLGGLAGYNEQFF	TGTGCCAGCAGCTTGGGAGGTCTAGCGGGGTACAATGAGCAGTTCTTC
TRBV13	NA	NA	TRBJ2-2	CASSSWGAGELFF	TGTGCCAGCAGCTCCTGGGGGGCCGGGGAGCTGTTTTTT
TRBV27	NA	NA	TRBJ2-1	CASSLLGGTSYNEQFF	TGTGCCAGCAGTTTACTTGGGGGGACCTCCTACAATGAGCAGTTCTTC
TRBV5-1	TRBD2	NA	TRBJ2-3	CASSPGLAGGADTQYF	TGCGCCAGCAGCCCGGGACTAGCGGGGGGAGCAGATACGCAGTATTTT
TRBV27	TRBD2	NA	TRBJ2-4	CATRPGTSGSVSNIQYF	TGTGCCACCCGGCCAGGGACTAGCGGGAGTGTATCGAACATTCAGTACTTC
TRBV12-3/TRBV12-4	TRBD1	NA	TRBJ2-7	CASRRQGLHEQYF	TGTGCCAGCAGAAGACAGGGATTACACGAGCAGTACTTC
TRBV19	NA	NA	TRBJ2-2	CASSLRTESTGELFF	TGTGCCAGTAGTCTTCGGACAGAGTCCACCGGGGAGCTGTTTTTT
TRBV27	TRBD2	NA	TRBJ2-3	CASSLSGGGTDTQYF	TGTGCCAGCAGTCTTAGCGGGGGGGGCACAGATACGCAGTATTTT
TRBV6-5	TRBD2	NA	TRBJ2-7	CASSRLAEGYEQYF	TGTGCCAGCAGTAGACTAGCGGAGGGTTACGAGCAGTACTTC
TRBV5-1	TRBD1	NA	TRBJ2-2	CASSFSGGRETGELFF	TGCGCCAGCAGCTTTTCAGGGGGCCGGGAGACCGGGGAGCTGTTTTTT
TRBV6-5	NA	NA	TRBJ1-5	CATWGQNQPQHF	TGTGCCACCTGGGGGCAAAATCAGCCCCAGCATTTT
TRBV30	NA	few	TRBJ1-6	CAWSATGYGSPLHF	TGTGCCTGGAGTGCGACAGGATACGGTTCACCCCTCCACTTT
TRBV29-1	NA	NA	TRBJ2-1	CSSRTPLYNEQFF	TGCTCTTCCCGGACACCCCTATACAATGAGCAGTTCTTC
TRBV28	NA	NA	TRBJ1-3	CASSLGPGNTIYF	TGTGCCAGCAGTTTGGGCCCTGGAAACACCATATATTTT
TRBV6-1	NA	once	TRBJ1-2	CASSEATGDYGYTF	TGTGCCAGCAGTGAAGCGACAGGAGACTATGGCTACACCTTC
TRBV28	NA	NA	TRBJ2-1	CASSHPLADEQFF	TGTGCCAGCAGTCATCCCCTAGCCGATGAGCAGTTCTTC
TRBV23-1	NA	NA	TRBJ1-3	CASIGPRNTIYF	TGCGCCAGCATCGGTCCCCGAAACACCATATATTTT
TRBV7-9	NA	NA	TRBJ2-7	CASSFSGDYEQYF	TGTGCCAGCAGCTTCTCCGGAGACTACGAGCAGTACTTC
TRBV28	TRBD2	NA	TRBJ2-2	CATDSGRASGELFF	TGTGCCACCGATAGCGGGAGGGCCTCCGGGGAGCTGTTTTTT
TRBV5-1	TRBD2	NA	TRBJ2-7	CASSLTSALSYEQYF	TGCGCCAGCAGCCTGACTAGCGCTCTCTCCTACGAGCAGTACTTC
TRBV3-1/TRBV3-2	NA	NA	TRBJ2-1	CASSQGWEFGNEQFF	TGTGCCAGCAGCCAAGGGTGGGAGTTTGGGAATGAGCAGTTCTTC
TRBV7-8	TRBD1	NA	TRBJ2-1	CASTTRGQGALTNEQFF	TGTGCCAGCACTACGAGGGGACAGGGAGCCCTTACGAATGAGCAGTTCTTC
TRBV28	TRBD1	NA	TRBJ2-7	CASSPPDRGPEQYF	TGTGCCAGCAGTCCCCCGGACAGGGGGCCCGAGCAGTACTTC
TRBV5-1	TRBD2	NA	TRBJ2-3	CASGTISGRTDTQYF	TGCGCCAGCGGGACAATAAGCGGGAGGACAGATACGCAGTATTTT
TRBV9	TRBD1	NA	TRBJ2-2	CASSLMPGQGVTGELFF	TGTGCCAGCAGCTTAATGCCGGGACAGGGTGTCACCGGGGAGCTGTTTTTT
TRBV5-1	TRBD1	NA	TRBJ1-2	CASRVDRASYGYTF	TGCGCCAGCAGGGTCGACAGGGCCTCCTATGGCTACACCTTC
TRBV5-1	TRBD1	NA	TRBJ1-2	CASSLGDRNYGYTF	TGCGCCAGCAGCTTGGGGGACAGGAACTATGGCTACACCTTC
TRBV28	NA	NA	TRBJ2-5	CASTLDSQYQETQYF	TGTGCCAGCACCCTGGACTCCCAGTACCAAGAGACCCAGTACTTC
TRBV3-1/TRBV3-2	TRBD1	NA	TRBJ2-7	CASSLTRTGRALEQYF	TGTGCCAGCAGCCTAACTCGGACAGGCAGGGCGCTCGAGCAGTACTTC
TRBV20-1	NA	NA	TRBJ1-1	CSASPGTEAFF	TGCAGTGCTAGTCCGGGCACTGAAGCTTTCTTT